These 7 T cell receptor beta chains share one sample of origin, sequenced in a study of shared clonotypes between healthy human individuals. The assay was immunoSEQ multiplex PCR, and TCRdb's table has in-frame clones only and misses some. The sample consists of a few million clones, around nine tenths of them appearing once. The material sequenced was naive CD4+ T cells sorted from blood. Subset: CD45RA+ positively selected. The receptors were sampled from a man between 18 and 35 years old in good health.

This chain joins TRBV19 and TRBJ2-3, with D perhaps matching TRBD2 (5 bases). The germline V gene encodes CDR1 LNHDA and CDR2 SQIVND (reference sequence). The CDR3 runs to 13 residues. The V end was cut by 4 bases, the J end by 2 bases, with 7 bases between. In DNA form, the CDR3 reads TGTGCCAGTAGTAATGGACTCACAGATACGCAGTATTTT. This translates into CASSNGLTDTQYF.

The chain uses TRBV9 and TRBJ2-5, with 7 bases aligning to TRBD1. The V gene end was trimmed by 1 base and the J gene end by 1 base; junction bases not matched to a gene: 7. Germline assignment: CDR1 SGDLS and CDR2 YYNGEE. The CDR3 has 16 amino acids. CDR3 bases: TGTGCCAGCAGCGTATTTAGGGGGCTCGGCCAAGAGACCCAGTACTTC. This sequence encodes CASSVFRGLGQETQYF.

V gene TRBV5-1 combines with J gene TRBJ2-7; 10 nucleotides agree with TRBD1. Looked up from germline, CDR1 is SGHRS and CDR2 is YFSETQ. Trimming cost V 4 bases and J 6 bases; bases outside gene matches: 10. The CDR3 covers 15 residues. As DNA, the CDR3 is TGCGCCAGCAGCGAGTCCGGGACAGGGGTTCCCGAGCAGTACTTC. Translation: CASSESGTGVPEQYF. Looking up the rest from reference TRBV5-1 and TRBJ2-7 gives the full variable domain: KAGVTQTPRYLIKTRGQQVTLSCSPISGHRSVSWYQQTPGQGLQFLFEYFSETQRNKGNFPGRFSGRQFSNSRSEMNVSTLELGDSALYLCASSESGTGVPEQYFGPGTRLTVT.

This sequence joins TRBV19 and TRBJ1-5, with a possible D match to TRBD1 (5 bases). Trimming shortened V by 5 bases and J by 4 bases, and 15 bases separated the two germline ends. The CDR3 is 15 amino acids. Per germline, CDR1 LNHDA and CDR2 SQIVND (reference sequence). The CDR3 is CASSLTSGTNQPQHF. CDR3 nucleotides: TGTGCCAGTAGTCTTACTTCAGGGACGAATCAGCCCCAGCATTTT.

The genes are TRBV5-4 and TRBJ2-7; no firm D call. The germline V and J ends were trimmed by 0 bases and 6 bases, with 7 bases remaining between them. The V gene's germline CDR1 is SGHNT and CDR2 YYREEE (reference sequence). CDR3 length: 12 residues. DNA for the CDR3: TGTGCCAGCAGCTTGGGGGTACGCGAGCAGTACTTC. This sequence encodes CASSLGVREQYF.

On this clone: Within the sample, other DNA sequences also encode this same CDR3. V gene TRBV9 combines with J gene TRBJ2-3; no clear D gene. Trimming removed 1 base from V and 0 bases from J, with 6 bases in between. The V gene's germline CDR1 is SGDLS and CDR2 YYNGEE. The CDR3 runs 14 residues. CDR3 bases: TGTGCCAGCAGCGTACAAGCTAGCACAGATACGCAGTATTTT. This encodes CASSVQASTDTQYF.

The chain joins TRBV19 to TRBJ2-3; D possibly uses TRBD1 or TRBD2 (5 bases each). The germline V gene encodes CDR1 LNHDA and CDR2 SQIVND (reference sequence). The CDR3 sequence is 15 residues long. The V end lost 6 bases, the J end lost 5 bases, and 18 bases lay between the germline ends. CDR3 sequence (DNA): TGTGCCAGTAGCCGCGAGGGGCAGAAGGGAGATACGCAGTATTTT. Encoded protein: CASSREGQKGDTQYF.